The T cell receptor beta chain described here comes from a study of CD4 and CD8 cells across lung adenocarcinoma regions. Donors had localized lung adenocarcinoma, a non-small cell lung cancer. TCRdb recomputed calls from the PCR reads with MiXCR, one row per CDR3 protein. The sample lists 9,500 to 15,000 distinct CDR3 sequences; less than 60% were seen once. Per germline, CDR1 SGHTA and CDR2 FQGNSA. The V end was cut by 3 bases, the J end by 6 bases, with 9 bases between. The CDR3 totals 13 residues. The source of this sequence is a female donor with lung adenocarcinoma. The CD4 and CD8 labels of this study may be unreliable. The rearrangement uses TRBV7-2 and TRBJ1-5, with D possibly matching TRBD1 (5 bases). The sequenced sample consisted of CD8+ T cells from the margin of a lung tumor. The CDR3 is CASSFGGFQPQHF. As DNA, the CDR3 is TGTGCCAGCAGCTTTGGGGGATTTCAGCCCCAGCATTTT.